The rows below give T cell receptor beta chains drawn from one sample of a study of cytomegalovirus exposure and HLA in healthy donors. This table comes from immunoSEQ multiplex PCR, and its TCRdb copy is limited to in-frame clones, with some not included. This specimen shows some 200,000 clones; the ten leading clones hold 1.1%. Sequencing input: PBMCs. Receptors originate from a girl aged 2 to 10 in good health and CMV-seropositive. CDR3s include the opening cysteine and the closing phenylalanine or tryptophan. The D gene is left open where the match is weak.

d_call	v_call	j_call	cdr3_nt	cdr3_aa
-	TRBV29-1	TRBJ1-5	TGCAGCGTGGGGCCCCCAAAGGGCAATCAGCCCCAGCATTTT	CSVGPPKGNQPQHF
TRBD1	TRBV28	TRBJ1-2	TGTGCCAGCAGTCCAGGAGGGGGCGCTCTCTACTATGGCTACACCTTC	CASSPGGGALYYGYTF
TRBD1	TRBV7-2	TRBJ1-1	TGTGCCAGCAGCTTTGCGGGACAGACGAACACTGAAGCTTTCTTT	CASSFAGQTNTEAFF
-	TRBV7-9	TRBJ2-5	TGTGCCAGCGGGCCGTCTAGCGGAGGGGGGGAGACCCAGTACTTC	CASGPSSGGGETQYF
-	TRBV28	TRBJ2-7	TGTGCCAGCAGTTTCCAGGGCCCTGGGTTAACCTACGAGCAGTACTTC	CASSFQGPGLTYEQYF
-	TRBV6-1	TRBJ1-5	TGTGCCAGCAGTCAACAGGTTCTCCAGCATTTT	CASSQQVLQHF
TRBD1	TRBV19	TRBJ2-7	TGTGCCAGTAGTAAGGGGGCCGGGACAGGGATAAGCGAGCAGTACTTC	CASSKGAGTGISEQYF
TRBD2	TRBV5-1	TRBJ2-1	TGCGCCAGCAGCTTGGTCCTAGCGGGAGGTGGTTACAATGAGCAGTTCTTC	CASSLVLAGGGYNEQFF
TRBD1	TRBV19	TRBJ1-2	TGTGCCAGTAGCCCCCGACAGGGACAGGGCTATGGCTACACCTTC	CASSPRQGQGYGYTF
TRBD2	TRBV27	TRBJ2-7	TGTGCCAGCAGTTTAGATCGGGACTACTCCTACGAGCAGTACTTC	CASSLDRDYSYEQYF
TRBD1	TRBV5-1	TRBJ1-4	TGCGCCAGCAGCGTGACAACAGGGGCTACTGAAAAACTGTTTTTT	CASSVTTGATEKLFF
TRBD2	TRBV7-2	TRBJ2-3	TGTGCCAGCAGCTTAAGCGGGAGTAGGACAGATACGCAGTATTTT	CASSLSGSRTDTQYF
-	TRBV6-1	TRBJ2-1	TGTGCCAGCAGTGAAGAAGTCACTATTTACTTGAGGAATGAGCAGTTCTTC	CASSEEVTIYLRNEQFF
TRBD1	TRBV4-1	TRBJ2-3	TGCGCCAGCAGCCCCGGGACAGAGAGTAACACAGATACGCAGTATTTT	CASSPGTESNTDTQYF
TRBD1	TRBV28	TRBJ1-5	TGTGCCAGCTACCGGGACAGGGTCAATCAGCCCCAGCATTTT	CASYRDRVNQPQHF
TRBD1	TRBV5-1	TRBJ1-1	TGCGCCAGCAGCTTGGGGACAGGTATGAACACTGAAGCTTTCTTT	CASSLGTGMNTEAFF
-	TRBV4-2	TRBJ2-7	TGTGCCAGCAGCCTACTACAGGGTCCCAGCGAGCAGTACTTC	CASSLLQGPSEQYF
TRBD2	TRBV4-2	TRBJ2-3	TGTGCCAGCAGCCAGCTAGCGGGGCCGGGAAATACGCAGTATTTT	CASSQLAGPGNTQYF
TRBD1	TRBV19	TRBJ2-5	TGTGCCAGTAGTACGGGACAGAAACAAGAGACCCAGTACTTC	CASSTGQKQETQYF
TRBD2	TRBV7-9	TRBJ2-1	TGTGCCAGCAGCTTAGTGGGTAGCGGGGTGTTAAGGACCTACAATGAGCAGTTCTTC	CASSLVGSGVLRTYNEQFF
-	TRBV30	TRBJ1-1	TGTGCCTGGACACTTGCGAGAGGGACTGAAGCTTTCTTT	CAWTLARGTEAFF
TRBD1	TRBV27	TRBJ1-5	TGTGCCAGCAGTTCCAGACCGGGACAGGGTATAAACCAGCCCCAGCATTTT	CASSSRPGQGINQPQHF
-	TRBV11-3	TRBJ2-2	TGTGCCAGCAGCTTACAAGGGGGCGGGGAGCTGTTTTTT	CASSLQGGGELFF
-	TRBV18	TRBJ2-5	TGTGCCAGCTCACCATCAGGGAACGGGGAGACCCAGTACTTC	CASSPSGNGETQYF
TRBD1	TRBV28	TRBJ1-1	TGTGCCGGGCGAAACAGGGGGGACACTGAAGCTTTCTTT	CAGRNRGDTEAFF
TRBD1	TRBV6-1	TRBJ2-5	TGTGCCAGCAGTGAAGGACAGGGGTCTCAAGAGACCCAGTACTTC	CASSEGQGSQETQYF
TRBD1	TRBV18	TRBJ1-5	TGTGCCAGCTCATCGGGGACAGATAGCAATCAGCCCCAGCATTTT	CASSSGTDSNQPQHF
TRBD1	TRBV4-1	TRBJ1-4	TGCGCCAGCAGCCTGACAGGGGATCGCGAAAAACTGTTTTTT	CASSLTGDREKLFF
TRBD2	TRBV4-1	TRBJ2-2	TGCGCCAGCAGCCAGGGCGGTACTAGCGGGTGGGTCACCGGGGAGCTGTTTTTT	CASSQGGTSGWVTGELFF
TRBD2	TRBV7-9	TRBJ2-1	TGTGCCAGCAGCTTAGTTCTAGCGGGAAAGGATGAGCAGTTCTTC	CASSLVLAGKDEQFF
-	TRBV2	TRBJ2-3	TGTGCCAGCAGTGAGAGACAGCCAGATACGCAGTATTTT	CASSERQPDTQYF
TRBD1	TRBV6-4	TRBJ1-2	TGTGCCAGCAGTGATGTCCCGGGACAGGGAGAGAATAACTATGGCTACACCTTC	CASSDVPGQGENNYGYTF
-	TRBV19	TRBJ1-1	TGTGCCAGTAGTATACTTAGGGGCACTGAAGCTTTCTTT	CASSILRGTEAFF
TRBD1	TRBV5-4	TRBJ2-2	TGTGCCAGCAGATTCGATGTGGGGACAGGGGGTACCGGGGAGCTGTTTTTT	CASRFDVGTGGTGELFF
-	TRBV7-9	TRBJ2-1	TGTGCCAGCAGCTTAGACGGCAATGAGCAGTTCTTC	CASSLDGNEQFF
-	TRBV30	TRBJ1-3	TGTGCCTGGATCCTCTCTGGAAACACCATATATTTT	CAWILSGNTIYF
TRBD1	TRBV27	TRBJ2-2	TGTGCCAGCAGGGGGACAGGGGGAAGGTTCGGGGAGCTGTTTTTT	CASRGTGGRFGELFF
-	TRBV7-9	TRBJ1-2	TGTGCCAGCAGCTTTACGGGGAACTATGGCTACACCTTC	CASSFTGNYGYTF
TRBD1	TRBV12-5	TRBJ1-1	TGTGCTAGTGGGCCGGGACAGCTAAGGAACACTGAAGCTTTCTTT	CASGPGQLRNTEAFF
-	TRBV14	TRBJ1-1	TGTGCCAGCAGCCAATTCGGTGCTGAAGCTTTCTTT	CASSQFGAEAFF
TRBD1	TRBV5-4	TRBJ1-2	TGTGCCAGCACCGGGACAGGCGCAACCTATGGCTACACCTTC	CASTGTGATYGYTF
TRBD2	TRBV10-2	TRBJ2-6	TGCGCCAGCAGGGCTAGCGGGAGGGCCAAGGGGGCCAACGTCCTGACTTTC	CASRASGRAKGANVLTF
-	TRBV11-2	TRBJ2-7	TGTGCCAGCAGTTCTCAGGGATACGAGCAGTACTTC	CASSSQGYEQYF
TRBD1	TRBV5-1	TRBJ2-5	TGCGCCAGCAGCTGGGGGCGACAGGGGGTAACTAGCGCATCCCTCCAAGAGACCCAGTACTTC	CASSWGRQGVTSASLQETQYF